This is a list of T cell receptor beta chains from one sample in a study of blood T cell repertoires in COVID-19. Using immunoSEQ multiplex PCR, the repertoire was profiled, and TCRdb retains in-frame clones only, with some absent. The data contain approximately 61,000 clones, around 90% of them singletons. Sequencing used peripheral blood. The receptors come from an elderly woman with active COVID-19. CDR3s include the opening cysteine and the closing phenylalanine or tryptophan. The order of the fields is J gene, clone size, V gene, D gene, CDR3 length, CDR3 protein, CDR3 DNA. The D gene is left open where the match is weak. Not every row has a clone size; where given, it reads once, few, many or a size class.

>TRBJ2-1|.|TRBV28|.|13
CASSLGSPTEQFF
TGTGCCAGCAGTTTGGGCAGCCCTACAGAGCAGTTCTTC
>TRBJ2-5|.|TRBV5-4|.|13
CASSRDLQETQYF
TGTGCCAGCAGCCGGGACTTACAAGAGACCCAGTACTTC
>TRBJ1-5|.|TRBV6-1|TRBD1|16
CASSDRTGRGHQPQHF
TGTGCCAGCAGTGACCGGACAGGGAGAGGGCATCAGCCCCAGCATTTT
>TRBJ2-1|once|TRBV5-4|.|16
CASSLGSGPTYNEQFF
TGTGCCAGCAGCTTGGGAAGCGGACCAACCTACAATGAGCAGTTCTTC
>TRBJ1-4|.|TRBV19|TRBD1|18
CASSIGVSGQGPGEKLFF
TGTGCCAGTAGTATAGGCGTAAGTGGACAGGGGCCGGGAGAAAAACTGTTTTTT
>TRBJ1-2|.|TRBV5-1|TRBD1|13
CASSVDRGGGYTF
TGCGCCAGCAGCGTCGACAGGGGCGGTGGCTACACCTTC
>TRBJ2-7|medium-sized|TRBV27|.|14
CASSPLDRTNEQYF
TGTGCCAGCAGTCCGCTGGACAGGACTAACGAGCAGTACTTC
>TRBJ2-3|.|TRBV5-5|TRBD2|18
CASSPVTSLAGDPDTQYF
TGTGCCAGCAGCCCAGTCACTAGTCTAGCGGGGGACCCAGATACGCAGTATTTT
>TRBJ1-2|.|TRBV27|.|18
CASSLNFDWATTNYGYTF
TGTGCCAGCAGTCTTAATTTCGATTGGGCAACCACTAACTATGGCTACACCTTC
>TRBJ2-1|.|TRBV2|.|10
CASSDYEQFF
TGTGCCAGCAGTGACTATGAGCAGTTCTTC
>TRBJ2-5|.|TRBV5-1|.|14
CASSLLYLQETQYF
TGCGCCAGCAGCTTGCTCTATCTCCAAGAGACCCAGTACTTC
>TRBJ2-3|.|TRBV2|TRBD2|16
CASRTRLAGDTDTQYF
TGTGCCAGCAGGACACGACTAGCGGGGGACACAGATACGCAGTATTTT
>TRBJ2-7|.|TRBV7-8|.|14
CASSLNGILGEQYF
TGTGCCAGCAGCCTAAACGGGATCCTAGGCGAGCAGTACTTC
>TRBJ2-1|.|TRBV6-6|TRBD2|15
CASSYQRGATDEQFF
TGTGCCAGCAGTTACCAGCGGGGGGCCACGGATGAGCAGTTCTTC
>TRBJ1-2|once|TRBV19|TRBD1|13
CASRRQGARGYTF
TGTGCCAGTAGGAGACAGGGGGCGCGTGGCTACACCTTC
>TRBJ1-2|.|TRBV30|TRBD1|11
CAVDRDYGYTF
TGTGCTGTAGACAGGGACTATGGCTACACCTTC
>TRBJ1-2|.|TRBV2|.|14
CASSEQASRYGYTF
TGTGCCAGCAGTGAACAGGCCAGCCGCTATGGCTACACCTTC
>TRBJ2-3|.|TRBV27|TRBD2|14
CASSSAGEGDTQYF
TGTGCCAGCAGTTCAGCGGGGGAGGGGGATACGCAGTATTTT
>TRBJ2-5|few|TRBV7-2|TRBD2|18
CASSASSFSGRGRETQYF
TGTGCCAGCAGCGCCTCTTCCTTCAGCGGGAGAGGGCGGGAGACCCAGTACTTC
>TRBJ2-3|once|TRBV9|TRBD2|15
CASSVSAGGRDTQYF
TGTGCCAGCAGCGTATCAGCGGGGGGACGAGATACGCAGTATTTT
>TRBJ1-2|few|TRBV28|.|13
CASSLAGKLGYTF
TGTGCCAGCAGTTTAGCGGGTAAATTAGGCTACACCTTC
>TRBJ2-5|.|TRBV7-8|TRBD2|15
CASSKAGGNQETQYF
TGTGCCAGCAGCAAAGCGGGGGGAAACCAAGAGACCCAGTACTTC
>TRBJ2-7|.|TRBV7-9|TRBD1|13
CASSRDSSYEQYF
TGTGCCAGCAGCCGGGACAGCTCCTACGAGCAGTACTTC
>TRBJ2-5|.|TRBV19|.|16
CASSIRSADPPETQYF
TGTGCCAGTAGTATCAGGTCGGCAGATCCTCCGGAGACCCAGTACTTC
>TRBJ1-2|.|TRBV5-8|TRBD1|15
CASSLGRGLNYGYTF
TGTGCCAGCAGCTTGGGCAGGGGGCTTAACTATGGCTACACCTTC
>TRBJ2-3|.|TRBV11-2|TRBD2|16
CASSLGRDISTDTQYF
TGTGCCAGCAGCTTGGGGAGGGATATCAGCACAGATACGCAGTATTTT
>TRBJ2-5|.|TRBV7-2|TRBD2|17
CASSLGLESGGWETQYF
TGTGCCAGCAGCTTAGGGCTGGAAAGCGGGGGGTGGGAGACCCAGTACTTC
>TRBJ1-1|.|TRBV6-5|TRBD1|14
CASRGTAYRTEAFF
TGTGCCAGCAGAGGGACAGCATATAGAACTGAAGCTTTCTTT
>TRBJ1-3|.|TRBV7-2|TRBD1|18
CASSLELQGAFSGNTIYF
TGTGCCAGCAGCTTAGAACTACAGGGGGCCTTCTCTGGAAACACCATATATTTT
>TRBJ2-3|.|TRBV24-1|.|14
CATSVGGGTDTQYF
TGTGCCACCAGTGTAGGGGGGGGCACAGATACGCAGTATTTT
>TRBJ2-6|.|TRBV7-6|.|19
CASSLKSRGYFSGANVLTF
TGTGCCAGCAGCTTAAAAAGTAGGGGATACTTCTCTGGGGCCAACGTCCTGACTTTC
>TRBJ1-1|.|TRBV5-6|.|17
CASSFPTNRQLSTEAFF
TGTGCCAGCAGCTTTCCTACAAATCGACAGCTGAGCACTGAAGCTTTCTTT
>TRBJ2-5|.|TRBV9|.|13
CASSVEGVGTQYF
TGTGCCAGCAGCGTAGAGGGGGTAGGGACCCAGTACTTC
>TRBJ1-1|once|TRBV3-1/TRBV3-2|.|11
CASSVNTEAFF
TGTGCCAGCAGCGTAAACACTGAAGCTTTCTTT
>TRBJ2-1|.|TRBV18|TRBD2|16
CASSPPLRGGLNEQFF
TGTGCCAGCTCCCCCCCGTTGCGGGGGGGCTTGAATGAGCAGTTCTTC
>TRBJ2-1|.|TRBV5-5|.|16
CASSFDGGASYNEQFF
TGTGCCAGCAGCTTCGATGGGGGGGCCTCCTACAATGAGCAGTTCTTC
>TRBJ2-5|once|TRBV7-3|.|15
CASSLSSGPGETQYF
TGTGCCAGCAGCTTAAGTAGCGGTCCCGGTGAGACCCAGTACTTC
>TRBJ2-1|.|TRBV5-1|TRBD2|16
CASSPTSGVLSNEQFF
TGCGCCAGCAGCCCGACTAGCGGGGTATTATCCAATGAGCAGTTCTTC
>TRBJ2-1|.|TRBV19|TRBD2|16
CASSIYSGGTYNEQFF
TGTGCCAGTAGTATCTATAGCGGGGGAACATACAATGAGCAGTTCTTC
>TRBJ2-1|.|TRBV6-6|TRBD1|15
CASSYDRGSYNEQFF
TGTGCCAGCAGTTACGACAGGGGTTCCTACAATGAGCAGTTCTTC
>TRBJ2-7|few|TRBV9|.|15
CASSVGKQGSYEQYF
TGTGCCAGCAGCGTAGGAAAACAGGGCTCCTACGAGCAGTACTTC
>TRBJ2-3|.|TRBV20-1|.|11
CSAPIGDTQYF
TGCAGTGCCCCTATCGGAGATACGCAGTATTTT
>TRBJ2-7|.|TRBV6-5|.|14
CASSRGTAIVEQYF
TGTGCCAGCAGTAGGGGGACGGCCATCGTTGAGCAGTACTTC
>TRBJ2-2|.|TRBV5-4|TRBD2|15
CASSSQAGGPGELFF
TGTGCCAGCAGCTCGCAAGCGGGGGGGCCCGGGGAGCTGTTTTTT
>TRBJ2-3|.|TRBV3-1/TRBV3-2|TRBD2|13
CASSQHSGVTQYF
TGTGCCAGCAGCCAACATAGCGGGGTTACGCAGTATTTT
>TRBJ2-7|.|TRBV5-1|TRBD1|14
CASSFTGDPYEQYF
TGCGCCAGCAGCTTTACAGGGGATCCCTACGAGCAGTACTTC
>TRBJ2-1|.|TRBV11-2|.|15
CASSFASDEHNEQFF
TGTGCCAGCAGCTTTGCTAGCGACGAACACAATGAGCAGTTCTTC